This TCR beta chain is drawn from a study of shared clonotypes between healthy human individuals. Study-wide results and limits: The low donor count limited represented genetic and exposure-history diversity. Clonotype sharing levels among donors were expected to vary with sequencing depth.

This table comes from immunoSEQ multiplex PCR, and its TCRdb copy is limited to in-frame clones, with some not included. The table has 550,000 to 600,000 clones, about 80% seen once. On this clone itself: Its target is unknown.

The CDR3 covers 14 residues. J was trimmed by 0 bases and V by 8 bases; bases with no gene match: 4. Germline CDR1 SGHVS, CDR2 FQNEAQ. The TCR sequence derives from a middle-aged woman in good health. Some clones in this sample may be carry-over from other donors' samples. The source material was PBMCs. The rearrangement links TRBV7-8 to TRBJ2-7, with 10 bases lining up with TRBD2. This chain's CDR3 is CASQLAGSSYEQYF. CDR3 bases: TGTGCCAGCCAACTAGCGGGAAGCTCCTACGAGCAGTACTTC.